This T cell receptor (beta chain) comes out of a study of radiation and T cells in renal cell carcinoma. This table comes from immunoSEQ multiplex PCR, and its TCRdb copy is limited to in-frame clones, with some not included. The sample has 140,000 to 150,000 clones, 75% to 90% seen once. Time point reported: blood 4 weeks post-SBRT, at nephrectomy. Documented treatment: 15 Gy SBRT to primary tumor, nephrectomy 4 weeks later. The tumor was a clear cell renal cell carcinoma. The CDR3 covers 15 residues. V was trimmed by 3 bases and J by 2 bases, leaving 11 bases between them. Germline-derived CDR1 and CDR2 are WNHNN and SYGVQD (reference sequence).

Material: blood, obtained from a patient whose treatment included radiotherapy and nephrectomy. The rearrangement links TRBV10-1 to TRBJ2-1; D is undetermined. This receptor was taken from a woman between 50 and 59 years old with renal cell carcinoma. CDR3 loop: CASSDKDGTYNEQFF. CDR3 nucleotides: TGCGCCAGCAGTGATAAGGACGGAACCTACAATGAGCAGTTCTTC.